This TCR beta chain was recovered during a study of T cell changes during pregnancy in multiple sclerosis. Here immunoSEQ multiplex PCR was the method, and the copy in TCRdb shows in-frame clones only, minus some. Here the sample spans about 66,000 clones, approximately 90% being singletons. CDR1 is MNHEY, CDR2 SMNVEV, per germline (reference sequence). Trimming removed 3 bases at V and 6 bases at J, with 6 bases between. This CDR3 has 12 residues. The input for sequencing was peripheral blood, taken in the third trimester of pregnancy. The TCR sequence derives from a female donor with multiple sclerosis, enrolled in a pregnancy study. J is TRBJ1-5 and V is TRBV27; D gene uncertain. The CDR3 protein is CASSFRGQPQHF. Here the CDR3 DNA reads TGTGCCAGCAGTTTTCGGGGTCAGCCCCAGCATTTT.